The 31 T cell receptor beta chains listed next were all sequenced from one sample in a study of shared clonotypes between healthy human individuals. Profiled with immunoSEQ multiplex PCR; TCRdb holds only in-frame clones, not every one. The data contain around 200,000 clones, roughly 93% of them singletons. Sample: naive CD4+ T cells sorted from blood. Subset meaning: CD45RA+ positively selected. The source of these receptors is a woman in her 30s in good health.

V usage is TRBV29-1 and J usage is TRBJ1-4; D not resolved. From germline, CDR1 is SQVTM and CDR2 ANQGSEA. The CDR3 sequence is 12 residues long. V lost 4 bases and J 5 bases, leaving 8 bases between the germline ends. CDR3 sequence reads: CSVVLANEKLFF. The CDR3, as DNA: TGCAGCGTTGTCCTGGCAAATGAAAAACTGTTTTTT.

As DNA, the CDR3 is TGTGCCAGCAGTTTGGGGGGTGTGGGAGGATACGAGCAGTACTTC. Translation gives CASSLGGVGGYEQYF. This rearrangement joins TRBV28 to TRBJ2-7; D is possibly TRBD2 (6 bases). From germline, CDR1 is MDHEN and CDR2 SYDVKM. Trimming pared 3 bases from V and 4 bases from J, leaving 16 bases between. The CDR3 consists of 15 residues. The whole variable domain, remainder taken from reference TRBV28 and TRBJ2-7, is DVKVTQSSRYLVKRTGEKVFLECVQDMDHENMFWYRQDPGLGLRLIYFSYDVKMKEKGDIPEGYSVSREKKERFSLILESASTNQTSMYLCASSLGGVGGYEQYFGPGTRLTVT.

The chain uses TRBV2 and TRBJ2-7, with D perhaps being TRBD1 or TRBD2 (5 bases each). Trimming removed 6 bases at V and 5 bases at J, with 20 bases between. CDR1 is SNHLY and CDR2 is FYNNEI in the germline V gene. The CDR3 consists of 15 residues. The CDR3 here is CASRAAGTRAHEQYF. CDR3 DNA: TGTGCCAGCAGAGCCGCCGGGACGCGGGCCCACGAGCAGTACTTC.

For the CDR3, the DNA is TGTGCCAGCAGTGCCAACAGGGCGGACGGGGACTATGGCTACACCTTC. Amino acids: CASSANRADGDYGYTF. V usage is TRBV6-1 and J usage is TRBJ1-2; D is perhaps TRBD1 (6 bases). Germline CDR1 and CDR2: MNHNS and SASEGT. The CDR3 spans 16 residues. Trimming shortened V by 4 bases and J by 3 bases, and 18 bases separated the two germline ends.

This sequence joins TRBV28 and TRBJ1-1; weak D call: TRBD1 (5 bases). Per germline, CDR1 MDHEN and CDR2 SYDVKM. This CDR3 spans 14 amino acids. V lost 8 bases to trimming and J lost 0 bases, with 13 bases between them. The CDR3 is CASGPGALNTEAFF. The CDR3 bases are TGTGCCAGCGGCCCTGGGGCCCTGAACACTGAAGCTTTCTTT.

The rearrangement joins TRBV6-6 to TRBJ1-5; D is unresolved. Germline CDR1 and CDR2: MNHNY and SVGAGI (reference sequence). The CDR3 is 12 residues long. Trimming left V 11 bases short and J 4 bases short, with 12 bases between. CDR3 residues: CASRAANQPQHF. The CDR3 DNA is TGTGCCTCCCGGGCGGCGAATCAGCCCCAGCATTTT.

As concerns this clone: A junction end diverges from the germline sequence, so it may reflect a read error. The V call is TRBV14, the J call TRBJ1-1; D gene unclear. The V gene's germline CDR1 is SGHDN and CDR2 FVKESK. The CDR3 spans 14 residues. DNA of the CDR3: TGTGCCAGCAGCCAAGATTTTAATATCGGGCTTATGGGTTTT. Its protein product is CASSQDFNIGLMGF. Based on the CDR3 plus reference TRBV14 and TRBJ1-1, the full variable domain is EAGVTQFPSHSVIEKGQTVTLRCDPISGHDNLYWYRRVMGKEIKFLLHFVKESKQDESGMPNNRFLAERTGGTYSTLKVQPAELEDSGVYFCASSQDFNIGLMGFGQGTRLTVV.

The chain joins TRBV29-1 to TRBJ1-1, with TRBD1 matching over 9 bases. In germline, CDR1 is SQVTM, CDR2 ANQGSEA. The CDR3 spans 14 residues. The V and J ends lost 6 bases and 3 bases, in that order; junction bases with no gene match: 8. Here the CDR3 DNA reads TGCAGCGTCACGGGACAGGGAGGGGACACTGAAGCTTTCTTT. Translation gives CSVTGQGGDTEAFF. Full variable domain (remainder filled in from reference TRBV29-1 and TRBJ1-1): SAVISQKPSRDICQRGTSLTIQCQVDSQVTMMFWYRQQPGQSLTLIATANQGSEATYESGFVIDKFPISRPNLTFSTLTVSNMSPEDSSIYLCSVTGQGGDTEAFFGQGTRLTVV.

The chain uses TRBV27 and TRBJ2-7, with 8 bases identical to TRBD1. Germline CDR1 reads MNHEY; CDR2 reads SMNVEV (reference sequence). V lost 2 bases and J lost 5; bases outside the gene matches: 2. CDR3 size: 13 residues. CDR3: CASSLVRGHEQYF. CDR3 sequence (DNA): TGTGCCAGCAGTTTAGTCAGGGGGCACGAGCAGTACTTC.

The chain recombines TRBV6-1 with TRBJ2-7; tentatively, D is TRBD2 (5 bases). Trimming cost V 2 bases and J 4 bases, with 21 bases left between them. Looked up from germline, CDR1 is MNHNS and CDR2 is SASEGT. The CDR3 covers 17 residues. The CDR3 sequence: CASSERGGVGNWYEQYF. CDR3 sequence (DNA): TGTGCCAGCAGTGAAAGAGGAGGTGTAGGAAACTGGTACGAGCAGTACTTC.

V usage is TRBV14 and J usage is TRBJ2-5; D call uncertain. The tail of the sequence fits TRBJ2-7 better, so the J call may be wrong. There are 14 residues in the CDR3. Germline loops: CDR1 SGHDN, CDR2 FVKESK. In DNA, the CDR3 is TGTGCCAGCAGCCAAGGGCTAGAAGTCTACGAGCAGTACTTC. Protein sequence: CASSQGLEVYEQYF.

The rearrangement joins TRBV28 to TRBJ2-7, with TRBD2 as a possible D gene (5 bases). Trimming left V 6 bases short and J 6 bases short, with 18 bases between. Germline CDR1 is MDHEN and CDR2 is SYDVKM. CDR3 length equals 14 residues. CDR3 DNA: TGTGCCAGCAGACCCCCCGACGGTCGGGGCGAGCAGTACTTC. Translation: CASRPPDGRGEQYF.

The chain uses TRBV25-1 and TRBJ2-5, with D uncertain. The J call may not be correct, given that the DNA end is closer to TRBJ2-7. The CDR3 covers 15 residues. The germline CDR1 and CDR2 sequences are MGHDK and SYGVNS. The CDR3 loop reads CASSPDGRLENEQYF. The CDR3 DNA reads as TGTGCCAGCAGTCCCGACGGCAGGTTGGAAAACGAGCAGTACTTC.

A note on this clone: An end of the junction differs from the germline gene, which may be a read error. The same CDR3 also results from other DNA sequences found in this sample. The chain combines TRBV28 with TRBJ1-5; 10 bases map to TRBD1. This CDR3 is 15 amino acids long. Germline CDR1 is MDHEN and CDR2 is SYDVKM. The CDR3 sequence: CASSPTGGDNQPQHF. The CDR3 nucleotides are TGTGCCAGCAGCCCGACAGGGGGCGACAATCAGCCTCAGCATTTT.

The chain joins TRBV10-3 to TRBJ2-5; 10 positions agree with TRBD2. Per germline, CDR1 ENHRY and CDR2 SYGVKD. This CDR3 is 20 amino acids long. Trimming removed 3 bases from V and 2 bases from J; junction bases left unmatched: 18. The CDR3 spells CAISERIGLAVSDSQETQYF. As DNA, the CDR3 is TGTGCCATCAGTGAACGGATAGGACTAGCGGTCTCTGACTCACAAGAGACCCAGTACTTC.

The chain combines TRBV27 with TRBJ2-1, with TRBD2 matching 10 bases. CDR1 and CDR2 from the germline V gene are MNHEY and SMNVEV (reference sequence). This CDR3 has 19 amino acids. With V trimmed by 5 bases and J by 7 bases, 20 bases remained unmatched. The CDR3 loop is CASSLRTSGVLLQGNEQFF. The CDR3 DNA is TGTGCCAGCAGTCTCCGGACTAGCGGAGTCCTCCTTCAAGGGAATGAGCAGTTCTTC.

V is TRBV29-1 and J is TRBJ2-7; maybe TRBD2 (6 bases). The ends were cut back, 4 bases at V and 1 base at J, with 11 bases in the middle. CDR1 and CDR2 from the germline V gene are SQVTM and ANQGSEA. The CDR3 runs to 13 residues. CDR3 amino acids: CSVVSGASYEQYF. The DNA of the CDR3 is TGCAGCGTTGTTAGCGGAGCTTCCTACGAGCAGTACTTC.

The chain uses TRBV4-1 and TRBJ2-6; D remains ambiguous. Between the trimmed V and J ends, which lost 4 bases and 0 bases, there was a span of 16 bases. The CDR3 loop spans 18 amino acids. The germline V gene has CDR1 MGHRA and CDR2 YSYEKL. The CDR3 here is CASSPRISGPSGANVLTF. CDR3 DNA sequence: TGCGCCAGCAGCCCTCGTATTTCTGGTCCCTCTGGGGCCAACGTCCTGACTTTC.

The rearrangement links TRBV6-5 to TRBJ1-5, with 7 bases identical to TRBD1. CDR3 length equals 13 residues. Germline V gene data show CDR1 as MNHEY and CDR2 as SVGAGI. The V segment lost 4 bases and the J segment 6 bases; nucleotides outside the gene matches: 3. The CDR3 sequence: CASSSYRGQPQHF. The CDR3 region has the DNA TGTGCCAGCAGTTCCTACAGGGGTCAGCCCCAGCATTTT.

The chain carries TRBV21-1 and TRBJ2-2; the D call of TRBD2 is as the table states it, not checked on the DNA. TRBV21-1 is described as a pseudogene. The CDR3 is 18 residues long. CDR3 bases: TGTGCCAGCAGCAACGGACTAGCGGGAGTAGCGAACACCGGGGAGCTGTTTTTT. Protein: CASSNGLAGVANTGELFF.

The chain joins TRBV18 to TRBJ2-7; unclear D gene. Germline values: CDR1 KGHSH, CDR2 LQKENI. V lost 4 bases to trimming and J lost 4 bases, with 20 bases between them. CDR3 length equals 16 residues. The CDR3 DNA is TGTGCCAGCTCACTTCGTTTAAGCAGCGATCAGTACGAGCAGTACTTC. Protein: CASSLRLSSDQYEQYF.

This chain links TRBV23-1 with TRBJ1-1, with 10 bases that match TRBD1. TRBV23-1 is an ORF for which the function is uncertain. The CDR3 covers 18 residues. V dropped 5 bases and J dropped 0; count of bases not matched to a gene: 12. The CDR3 reads CASSAKETGGPMNTEAFF. The CDR3 nucleotides are TGCGCCAGCAGTGCTAAGGAGACAGGGGGCCCGATGAACACTGAAGCTTTCTTT.

J is TRBJ2-1 and V is TRBV4-2, with 7 bases lining up with TRBD1. Per the germline V gene, CDR1 is LGHNA and CDR2 is YNFKEQ. The CDR3 contains 15 residues. The trim removed 0 bases at V and 4 bases at J, leaving 3 bases unmatched. CDR3 sequence reads: CASSQDKDRYNEQFF. CDR3 sequence (DNA): TGTGCCAGCAGCCAAGATAAGGACAGGTACAATGAGCAGTTCTTC.

The chain has TRBV6-5 and TRBJ1-1; unclear D gene. With 0 bases removed from V and 0 bases from J, the gap between germline ends came to 11 bases. Germline lookup yields CDR1 MNHEY and CDR2 SVGAGI. The CDR3 covers 16 residues. CDR3 coding DNA: TGTGCCAGCAGTTACTCCTCCGGGGAGATGAACACTGAAGCTTTCTTT. Translating gives CASSYSSGEMNTEAFF.

This chain joins TRBV4-1 and TRBJ2-2; 10 nucleotides match TRBD2. Germline CDR1 MGHRA, CDR2 YSYEKL. The V segment lost 1 base and the J segment 7 bases; nucleotides outside the gene matches: 9. The CDR3 is made up of 17 amino acids. The DNA for the CDR3 is TGCGCCAGCAGCCAAGCGAGCGGGAGGGCCGATGGCGGGGAGCTGTTTTTT. It encodes CASSQASGRADGGELFF.

The chain employs TRBV28 and TRBJ1-1; a weak D match, TRBD1 (6 bases). CDR1 and CDR2 (germline): MDHEN, SYDVKM. This CDR3 comprises 13 residues. V was trimmed by 7 bases and J by 3 bases, leaving 12 bases between them. The CDR3 here is CASKLGQYTEAFF. CDR3 nucleotide sequence: TGTGCCAGCAAACTAGGACAGTACACTGAAGCTTTCTTT. The complete variable domain, with remaining parts taken from reference TRBV28 and TRBJ1-1, reads DVKVTQSSRYLVKRTGEKVFLECVQDMDHENMFWYRQDPGLGLRLIYFSYDVKMKEKGDIPEGYSVSREKKERFSLILESASTNQTSMYLCASKLGQYTEAFFGQGTRLTVV.

The chain carries TRBV28 and TRBJ2-7; D gene uncertain. Germline V lookup: CDR1 MDHEN, CDR2 SYDVKM. The CDR3 runs to 14 residues. The V gene lost 5 bases and the J gene lost 5 bases, with 16 bases spanning the gap. CDR3 protein: CASSPRFLADEQYF. The CDR3 nucleotides read TGTGCCAGCAGTCCTCGCTTTCTGGCAGACGAGCAGTACTTC.

This rearrangement joins TRBV28 to TRBJ1-1; maybe TRBD1 (5 bases). The CDR3 covers 12 residues. Germline V gene sequence: CDR1 MDHEN, CDR2 SYDVKM. Trimming stripped 1 base from V and 11 bases from J, with 11 bases between. This chain's CDR3 is CASSLYGAKAFF. The CDR3 bases are TGTGCCAGCAGTTTATATGGGGCAAAGGCTTTCTTT.

V and J are TRBV19 and TRBJ1-5, with a tentative D call TRBD1 (6 bases). Per the germline V gene, CDR1 is LNHDA and CDR2 is SQIVND (reference sequence). The V end was cut by 3 bases, the J end by 7 bases, with 10 bases between. The CDR3 length is 13 residues. The CDR3 loop reads CASSIGQGQPQHF. CDR3 coding DNA: TGTGCCAGTAGTATCGGTCAGGGGCAGCCCCAGCATTTT.

As DNA, the CDR3 is TGTGCCAGCGGGCCGCCAGGACAAGCCTACGAGCAGTACTTC. Residues: CASGPPGQAYEQYF. The chain is built from TRBV28 and TRBJ2-5, with D perhaps TRBD1 (5 bases). The end of the DNA is better explained by TRBJ2-7, so the J call may be wrong. The germline CDR1 and CDR2 sequences are MDHEN and SYDVKM. The CDR3 consists of 14 residues.

The chain joins TRBV27 to TRBJ1-4, with D maybe TRBD1 (6 bases). The CDR3 spans 15 residues. Trimming took 3 bases from V and 0 from J, leaving 8 bases between them. Germline values: CDR1 MNHEY, CDR2 SMNVEV (reference sequence). The CDR3 loop is CASSFRTATNEKLFF. CDR3 DNA: TGTGCCAGCAGTTTCCGGACAGCAACTAATGAAAAACTGTTTTTT.